These T cell receptor beta chains were read from a single sample in a study of OX40 agonist ivuxolimab in advanced cancers. Clones were read by immunoSEQ multiplex PCR, and TCRdb kept only the in-frame ones, dropping some. The sample includes approximately 90,000 clones, roughly nine tenths seen only once; the top ten take more than 8.5%. This specimen was CD4+ or CD8+ T cells sorted from blood, taken in a trial of the OX40 agonist ivuxolimab. These receptor sequences come from an adult with an advanced solid tumor such as melanoma, head and neck, liver or kidney cancer. CDR3s include the opening cysteine and the closing phenylalanine or tryptophan. Fields, in order: D gene, V gene, J gene, clone size, CDR3 length, CDR3 protein, CDR3 DNA. A D gene is named only where the DNA matches it firmly. Rows give clone size only sometimes, using once, few, many, or a class for an expanded clone.

d_gene: -; v_gene: TRBV4-1; j_gene: TRBJ1-1; abundance: once; len: 12; CDR3aa: CASSHGGSEAFF; CDR3nt: TGCGCCAGCAGCCACGGAGGTTCTGAAGCTTTCTTT
d_gene: -; v_gene: TRBV11-2; j_gene: TRBJ2-5; abundance: -; len: 14; CDR3aa: CASSLGTWRETQYF; CDR3nt: TGTGCCAGCAGCTTAGGGACTTGGAGAGAGACCCAGTACTTC
d_gene: -; v_gene: TRBV21-1; j_gene: TRBJ2-6; abundance: once; len: 17; CDR3aa: CASSKAFGGAGANVLTF; CDR3nt: TGTGCCAGCAGCAAAGCCTTCGGCGGGGCTGGGGCCAACGTCCTGACTTTC
d_gene: -; v_gene: TRBV4-1; j_gene: TRBJ1-5; abundance: -; len: 16; CDR3aa: CASSQVYTFSNQPQHF; CDR3nt: TGCGCCAGCAGCCAAGTGTACACTTTTAGCAATCAGCCCCAGCATTTT
d_gene: TRBD2; v_gene: TRBV6-6; j_gene: TRBJ2-1; abundance: once; len: 14; CDR3aa: CASRKTSGRHEQFF; CDR3nt: TGTGCCAGCAGAAAGACTAGCGGGAGGCATGAGCAGTTCTTC
d_gene: -; v_gene: TRBV6-5; j_gene: TRBJ2-7; abundance: -; len: 14; CDR3aa: CASSYGAENYEQYF; CDR3nt: TGTGCCAGCAGTTACGGCGCGGAGAACTACGAGCAGTACTTC
d_gene: -; v_gene: TRBV5-6; j_gene: TRBJ1-2; abundance: -; len: 12; CDR3aa: CASSWQDAGYTF; CDR3nt: TGTGCCAGCAGCTGGCAGGATGCGGGCTACACCTTC
d_gene: -; v_gene: TRBV11-2; j_gene: TRBJ1-2; abundance: -; len: 14; CDR3aa: CASSSRRAPHGYTF; CDR3nt: TGTGCCAGCAGCTCGCGAAGGGCCCCACATGGCTACACCTTC
d_gene: TRBD1; v_gene: TRBV11-3; j_gene: TRBJ2-7; abundance: -; len: 15; CDR3aa: CASSLSATGFFEQYF; CDR3nt: TGTGCCAGCAGCTTATCCGCGACAGGGTTTTTCGAGCAGTACTTC
d_gene: TRBD1; v_gene: TRBV7-9; j_gene: TRBJ2-7; abundance: -; len: 15; CDR3aa: CASSPPGTGLLEQYF; CDR3nt: TGTGCCAGCAGCCCTCCCGGGACAGGGCTTTTGGAGCAGTACTTC
d_gene: -; v_gene: TRBV19; j_gene: TRBJ1-1; abundance: -; len: 15; CDR3aa: CASTLRAASETEAFF; CDR3nt: TGTGCCAGTACCCTAAGGGCCGCGTCCGAAACTGAAGCTTTCTTT
d_gene: TRBD2; v_gene: TRBV7-9; j_gene: TRBJ2-1; abundance: -; len: 16; CDR3aa: CASSPLLAGGLDEQFF; CDR3nt: TGTGCCAGCAGCCCCCTACTTGCGGGAGGTTTGGATGAGCAGTTCTTC
d_gene: -; v_gene: TRBV6-1; j_gene: TRBJ2-7; abundance: -; len: 12; CDR3aa: CASSFPRREQYF; CDR3nt: TGTGCCAGCAGTTTTCCACGGCGCGAGCAGTACTTC
d_gene: TRBD2; v_gene: TRBV6-6; j_gene: TRBJ2-7; abundance: -; len: 16; CDR3aa: CASSYLGASGDYEQYF; CDR3nt: TGTGCCAGCAGTTACCTGGGTGCTAGCGGCGACTACGAGCAGTACTTC
d_gene: -; v_gene: TRBV25-1; j_gene: TRBJ2-7; abundance: once; len: 12; CDR3aa: CASSLAVYEQYF; CDR3nt: TGTGCCAGCAGTCTGGCCGTCTACGAGCAGTACTTC
d_gene: TRBD1; v_gene: TRBV6-6; j_gene: TRBJ2-7; abundance: -; len: 16; CDR3aa: CASSYSGQGKSYEQYF; CDR3nt: TGTGCCAGCAGTTACTCCGGACAGGGAAAGTCCTACGAGCAGTACTTC
d_gene: TRBD1; v_gene: TRBV10-2; j_gene: TRBJ2-7; abundance: once; len: 12; CDR3aa: CASTPGQYEQYF; CDR3nt: TGCGCCAGCACCCCGGGACAGTACGAGCAGTACTTC
d_gene: TRBD2; v_gene: TRBV18; j_gene: TRBJ2-3; abundance: -; len: 19; CDR3aa: CASSPSRPGLAEITDTQYF; CDR3nt: TGTGCCAGCTCACCATCGCGACCGGGACTAGCGGAAATCACAGATACGCAGTATTTT
d_gene: TRBD1; v_gene: TRBV2; j_gene: TRBJ1-4; abundance: -; len: 15; CDR3aa: CALTRGGQGVGKLFF; CDR3nt: TGTGCCTTAACGCGCGGCGGACAGGGAGTTGGAAAACTGTTTTTT
d_gene: TRBD2; v_gene: TRBV10-3; j_gene: TRBJ2-2; abundance: -; len: 13; CDR3aa: CAISESSGGELFF; CDR3nt: TGTGCCATCAGTGAATCTAGCGGGGGGGAGCTGTTTTTT
d_gene: TRBD1; v_gene: TRBV19; j_gene: TRBJ2-7; abundance: -; len: 15; CDR3aa: CASSIRGQGNYEQYF; CDR3nt: TGTGCCAGTAGTATTCGCGGACAGGGGAACTACGAGCAGTACTTC
d_gene: TRBD1; v_gene: TRBV6-6; j_gene: TRBJ1-1; abundance: -; len: 15; CDR3aa: CASSWTRGANTEAFF; CDR3nt: TGTGCCAGCAGTTGGACCAGGGGGGCGAACACTGAAGCTTTCTTT
d_gene: TRBD1; v_gene: TRBV10-2; j_gene: TRBJ1-1; abundance: -; len: 14; CDR3aa: CASSGTGSYTEAFF; CDR3nt: TGCGCCAGCAGTGGGACAGGGAGTTACACTGAAGCTTTCTTT
d_gene: -; v_gene: TRBV6-1; j_gene: TRBJ1-2; abundance: -; len: 13; CDR3aa: CASIRAGPGGYTF; CDR3nt: TGTGCCAGCATTAGAGCGGGCCCGGGGGGCTACACCTTC
d_gene: -; v_gene: TRBV27; j_gene: TRBJ2-1; abundance: -; len: 11; CDR3aa: CASSLGNEQFF; CDR3nt: TGTGCCAGCAGTTTAGGGAATGAGCAGTTCTTC
d_gene: -; v_gene: TRBV11-2; j_gene: TRBJ1-2; abundance: -; len: 13; CDR3aa: CASSLGRTYGYTF; CDR3nt: TGTGCCAGCAGCTTAGGACGGACCTATGGCTACACCTTC
d_gene: -; v_gene: TRBV27; j_gene: TRBJ1-2; abundance: -; len: 15; CDR3aa: CASSFIFGGGYGYTF; CDR3nt: TGTGCCAGCAGTTTTATCTTCGGCGGAGGCTATGGCTACACCTTC
d_gene: -; v_gene: TRBV4-1; j_gene: TRBJ2-7; abundance: -; len: 17; CDR3aa: CASSQVSGLGLTYEQYF; CDR3nt: TGCGCCAGCAGCCAAGTGTCCGGGCTTGGTTTAACCTACGAGCAGTACTTC
d_gene: -; v_gene: TRBV4-1; j_gene: TRBJ1-5; abundance: once; len: 14; CDR3aa: CASSWGEGNQPQHF; CDR3nt: TGCGCCAGCAGCTGGGGGGAAGGCAATCAGCCCCAGCATTTT
d_gene: -; v_gene: TRBV6-1; j_gene: TRBJ1-4; abundance: -; len: 15; CDR3aa: CASSKDGTTNEKLFF; CDR3nt: TGTGCCAGCAGTAAGGACGGGACAACTAATGAAAAACTGTTTTTT
d_gene: TRBD2; v_gene: TRBV7-3; j_gene: TRBJ2-2; abundance: -; len: 16; CDR3aa: CASSLTIAGGTGELFF; CDR3nt: TGTGCCAGCAGCTTAACTATAGCGGGAGGGACCGGGGAGCTGTTTTTT
d_gene: -; v_gene: TRBV10-3; j_gene: TRBJ1-2; abundance: -; len: 14; CDR3aa: CAISESTGLYGYTF; CDR3nt: TGTGCCATCAGTGAGTCGACAGGACTCTATGGCTACACCTTC
d_gene: -; v_gene: TRBV14; j_gene: TRBJ2-7; abundance: -; len: 14; CDR3aa: CASSQGGPWYEQYF; CDR3nt: TGTGCCAGCAGCCAGGGGGGACCATGGTACGAGCAGTACTTC
d_gene: -; v_gene: TRBV30; j_gene: TRBJ1-2; abundance: -; len: 12; CDR3aa: CAWSEGLYGYTF; CDR3nt: TGTGCCTGGAGTGAGGGATTGTATGGCTACACCTTC
d_gene: -; v_gene: TRBV2; j_gene: TRBJ2-7; abundance: -; len: 14; CDR3aa: CASSDRLQSYEQYF; CDR3nt: TGTGCCAGCAGTGATCGCCTGCAATCCTACGAGCAGTACTTC
d_gene: TRBD1; v_gene: TRBV15; j_gene: TRBJ2-7; abundance: once; len: 17; CDR3aa: CATSTEEGTGSIYEQYF; CDR3nt: TGTGCCACCAGCACAGAGGAAGGGACAGGGAGTATCTACGAGCAGTACTTC
d_gene: TRBD2; v_gene: TRBV10-1; j_gene: TRBJ2-3; abundance: -; len: 15; CDR3aa: CASSEYLAGGDTQYF; CDR3nt: TGCGCCAGCAGTGAGTACCTAGCGGGAGGAGATACGCAGTATTTT
d_gene: TRBD2; v_gene: TRBV27; j_gene: TRBJ2-7; abundance: -; len: 17; CDR3aa: CASSTGTSGNSSYEQYF; CDR3nt: TGTGCCAGCAGCACCGGGACTAGCGGGAATAGCTCCTACGAGCAGTACTTC
d_gene: -; v_gene: TRBV4-2; j_gene: TRBJ2-3; abundance: -; len: 14; CDR3aa: CASSPRSAADTQYF; CDR3nt: TGTGCCAGCAGCCCCCGCAGCGCGGCAGATACGCAGTATTTT
d_gene: -; v_gene: TRBV30; j_gene: TRBJ1-4; abundance: -; len: 12; CDR3aa: CAWRGEGEKLFF; CDR3nt: TGTGCCTGGAGAGGGGAAGGGGAAAAACTGTTTTTT
d_gene: TRBD2; v_gene: TRBV7-9; j_gene: TRBJ2-7; abundance: -; len: 15; CDR3aa: CASSKAGGGRYEQYF; CDR3nt: TGTGCCAGCAGCAAAGCGGGGGGTGGGCGGTACGAGCAGTACTTC
d_gene: TRBD1; v_gene: TRBV27; j_gene: TRBJ1-2; abundance: -; len: 15; CDR3aa: CASSFQGAFNYGYTF; CDR3nt: TGTGCCAGCAGTTTTCAGGGGGCCTTTAACTATGGCTACACCTTC
d_gene: -; v_gene: TRBV28; j_gene: TRBJ1-2; abundance: -; len: 14; CDR3aa: CASRQPSRDYGYTF; CDR3nt: TGTGCCAGCAGACAACCCTCGAGGGACTATGGCTACACCTTC
d_gene: -; v_gene: TRBV2; j_gene: TRBJ2-3; abundance: -; len: 18; CDR3aa: CASTPSGLGGRSTDTQYF; CDR3nt: TGTGCCAGCACTCCCTCGGGACTCGGGGGCCGAAGCACAGATACGCAGTATTTT
d_gene: -; v_gene: TRBV4-1; j_gene: TRBJ2-7; abundance: -; len: 14; CDR3aa: CASSQGGNYYEQYF; CDR3nt: TGCGCCAGCAGCCAAGGCGGCAACTACTACGAGCAGTACTTC
d_gene: -; v_gene: TRBV14; j_gene: TRBJ2-1; abundance: once; len: 15; CDR3aa: CASSQEGSGELEQFF; CDR3nt: TGTGCCAGCAGCCAAGAAGGATCGGGAGAATTAGAGCAGTTCTTC
d_gene: -; v_gene: TRBV29-1; j_gene: TRBJ1-1; abundance: -; len: 14; CDR3aa: CSVEPGFLNTEAFF; CDR3nt: TGCAGCGTTGAGCCAGGGTTCCTGAACACTGAAGCTTTCTTT
d_gene: -; v_gene: TRBV2; j_gene: TRBJ2-7; abundance: -; len: 13; CDR3aa: CASIRGLGYEQYF; CDR3nt: TGTGCCAGTATTCGGGGGCTCGGCTACGAGCAGTACTTC
d_gene: -; v_gene: TRBV19; j_gene: TRBJ1-3; abundance: -; len: 15; CDR3aa: CASSIERNSGNTIYF; CDR3nt: TGTGCCAGTAGTATAGAGCGGAACTCTGGAAACACCATATATTTT
d_gene: -; v_gene: TRBV7-6; j_gene: TRBJ2-5; abundance: -; len: 14; CDR3aa: CASSLGGQKETQYF; CDR3nt: TGTGCCAGCAGCTTAGGTGGGCAGAAAGAGACCCAGTACTTC
d_gene: TRBD2; v_gene: TRBV5-4; j_gene: TRBJ2-5; abundance: -; len: 16; CDR3aa: CASSFRGTGGKETQYF; CDR3nt: TGTGCCAGCAGCTTTAGGGGAACGGGAGGAAAAGAGACCCAGTACTTC
d_gene: -; v_gene: TRBV2; j_gene: TRBJ2-2; abundance: -; len: 14; CDR3aa: CASSPGQNTGELFF; CDR3nt: TGTGCCAGCAGTCCGGGACAGAACACCGGGGAGCTGTTTTTT
d_gene: TRBD2; v_gene: TRBV6-6; j_gene: TRBJ2-5; abundance: -; len: 15; CDR3aa: CASSLVAGGQETQYF; CDR3nt: TGTGCCAGCAGTTTAGTAGCGGGGGGGCAAGAGACCCAGTACTTC
d_gene: TRBD1; v_gene: TRBV11-2; j_gene: TRBJ2-1; abundance: -; len: 13; CDR3aa: CASSLGQANEQFF; CDR3nt: TGTGCCAGCAGCTTGGGACAGGCCAATGAGCAGTTCTTC
d_gene: -; v_gene: TRBV28; j_gene: TRBJ1-1; abundance: -; len: 14; CDR3aa: CAILAGTIPFEAFF; CDR3nt: TGTGCCATCCTAGCCGGGACAATTCCCTTTGAAGCTTTCTTT